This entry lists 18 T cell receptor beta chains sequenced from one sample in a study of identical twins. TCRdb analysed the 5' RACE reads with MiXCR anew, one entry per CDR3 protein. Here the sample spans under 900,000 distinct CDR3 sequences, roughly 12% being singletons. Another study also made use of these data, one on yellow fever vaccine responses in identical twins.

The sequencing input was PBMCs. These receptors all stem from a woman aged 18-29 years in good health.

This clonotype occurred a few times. The CDR3 bases are TGTGCCATCAGTTCCGGGACACCCTACGAGCAGTACGTC. Amino acid sequence: CAISSGTPYEQYV. The V gene is TRBV10-3, the J gene TRBJ2-7; maybe TRBD1 (6 bases). CDR3 length: 13 residues. Trimming cost V 5 bases and J 2 bases, with 10 bases left between them. Per germline, CDR1 ENHRY and CDR2 SYGVKD.

This chain's CDR3 is CASSAIAGTSLYEQYV. CDR3 nucleotide sequence: TGTGCCAGCAGCGCAATCGCCGGGACTTCCCTCTACGAGCAGTACGTC. The V and J genes are TRBV28 and TRBJ2-7, with D perhaps matching TRBD2 (6 bases). The CDR3 consists of 16 residues. The germline gives CDR1 MDHEN, CDR2 SYDVKM. Trimming took 6 bases from V and 3 from J, leaving 21 bases between them.

This chain's CDR3 is CASSESWPGETQYF. The CDR3 bases are TGCGCCAGCAGTGAGTCATGGCCTGGGGAGACCCAGTACTTC. This rearrangement joins TRBV10-1 to TRBJ2-5; D uncertain. The CDR3 spans 14 residues. V lost 0 bases to trimming and J lost 5 bases, with 10 bases between them. Germline V gene sequence: CDR1 WNHNN, CDR2 SYGVQD (reference sequence).

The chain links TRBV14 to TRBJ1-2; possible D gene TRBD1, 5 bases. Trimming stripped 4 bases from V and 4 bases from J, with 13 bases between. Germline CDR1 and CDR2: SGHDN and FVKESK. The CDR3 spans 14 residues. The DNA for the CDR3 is TGTGCCAGCAGCCGAACCAGGGTTCCCTATGGCTACACCTTC. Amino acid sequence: CASSRTRVPYGYTF.

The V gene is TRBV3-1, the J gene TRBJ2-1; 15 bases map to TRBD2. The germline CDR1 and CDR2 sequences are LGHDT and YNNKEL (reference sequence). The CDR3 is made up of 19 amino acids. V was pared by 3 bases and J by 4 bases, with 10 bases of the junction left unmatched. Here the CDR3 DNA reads TGTGCCAGCAGCCAGCAAGGACTAGCGGGAGGGCCGGGGTACAATGAGCAGTTCTTC. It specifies CASSQQGLAGGPGYNEQFF.

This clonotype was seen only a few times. As DNA, the CDR3 is TGTGCCAGCAGCTCAAGACCCGGGACAAGCATAACAGATACGCAGTATTTT. Translating it yields CASSSRPGTSITDTQYF. The chain uses TRBV7-6 and TRBJ2-3; TRBD1 is a possible D gene (6 bases). This CDR3 contains 17 residues. Trimming took off 4 bases at V and 3 bases at J, with 20 bases between the two ends. Looked up from germline, CDR1 is SGHVS and CDR2 is FNYEAQ.

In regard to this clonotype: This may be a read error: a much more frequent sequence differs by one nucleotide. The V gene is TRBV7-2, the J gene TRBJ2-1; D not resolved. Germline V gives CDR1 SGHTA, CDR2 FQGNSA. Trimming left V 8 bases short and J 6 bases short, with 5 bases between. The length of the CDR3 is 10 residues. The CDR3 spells CASGFNEQFF. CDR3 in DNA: TGTGCCAGCGGGTTCAATGAGCAGTTCTTC.

The CDR3 bases are TGTGCCAGCAGCACCGGATGGTCCCAGTACTTC. It translates to CASSTGWSQYF. V usage is TRBV6-5 and J usage is TRBJ2-5; D ambiguous. This CDR3 is 11 amino acids long. Germline CDR1 MNHEY, CDR2 SVGAGI. V lost 6 bases to trimming and J lost 9 bases, with 11 bases between them.

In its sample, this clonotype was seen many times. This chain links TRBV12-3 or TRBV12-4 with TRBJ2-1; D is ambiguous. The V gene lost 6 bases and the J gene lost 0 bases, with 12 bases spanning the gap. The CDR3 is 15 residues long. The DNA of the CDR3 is TGTGCCAGCAGCCGTGGTAGAAGCTCCTACAATGAGCAGTTCTTC. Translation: CASSRGRSSYNEQFF.

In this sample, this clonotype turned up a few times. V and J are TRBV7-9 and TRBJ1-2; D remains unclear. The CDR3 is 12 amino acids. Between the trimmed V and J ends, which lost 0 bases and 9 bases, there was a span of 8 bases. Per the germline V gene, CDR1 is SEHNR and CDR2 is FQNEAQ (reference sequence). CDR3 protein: CASSLAEGSYTF. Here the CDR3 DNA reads TGTGCCAGCAGCTTAGCTGAGGGTAGCTACACCTTC.

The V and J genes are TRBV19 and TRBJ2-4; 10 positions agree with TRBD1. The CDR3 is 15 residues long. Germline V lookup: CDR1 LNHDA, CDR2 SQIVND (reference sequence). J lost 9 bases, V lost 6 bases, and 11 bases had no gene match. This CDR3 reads CASSHGTGVLFIQYF. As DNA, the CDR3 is TGTGCCAGTAGCCACGGGACAGGGGTTTTGTTCATTCAGTACTTC.

The CDR3 protein is CASSFWRQAVSGNTIYF. CDR3 coding DNA: TGTGCCAGCAGCTTCTGGCGGCAGGCAGTCTCTGGAAACACCATATATTTT. The chain carries TRBV28 and TRBJ1-3; no clear D gene. The ends were cut back, 6 bases at V and 0 bases at J, with 18 bases in the middle. CDR3 length: 17 residues. Germline CDR1 and CDR2: MDHEN and SYDVKM.

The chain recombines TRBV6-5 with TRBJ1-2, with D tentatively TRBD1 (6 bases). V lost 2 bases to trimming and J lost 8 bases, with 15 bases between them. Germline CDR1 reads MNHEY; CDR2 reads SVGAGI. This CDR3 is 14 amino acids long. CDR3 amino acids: CASSYHDRSGGYTF. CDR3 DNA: TGTGCCAGCAGTTACCATGACAGGTCGGGAGGCTACACCTTC.

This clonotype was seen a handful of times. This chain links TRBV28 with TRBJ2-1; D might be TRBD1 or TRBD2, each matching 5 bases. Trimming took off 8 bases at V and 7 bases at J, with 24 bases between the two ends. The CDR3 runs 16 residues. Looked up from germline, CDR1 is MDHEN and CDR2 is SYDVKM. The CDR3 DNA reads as TGTGCCAGCCAAAACCCCCAGGGCCCCGAGGGGAATGAGCAGTTCTTC. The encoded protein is CASQNPQGPEGNEQFF.

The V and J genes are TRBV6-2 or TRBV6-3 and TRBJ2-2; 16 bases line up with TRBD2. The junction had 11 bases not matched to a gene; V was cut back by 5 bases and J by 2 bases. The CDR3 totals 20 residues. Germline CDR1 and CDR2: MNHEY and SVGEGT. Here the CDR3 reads CASSPSRGLAGGPNTGELFF. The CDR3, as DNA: TGTGCCAGCAGTCCATCGAGGGGACTAGCGGGAGGGCCCAACACCGGGGAGCTGTTTTTT.

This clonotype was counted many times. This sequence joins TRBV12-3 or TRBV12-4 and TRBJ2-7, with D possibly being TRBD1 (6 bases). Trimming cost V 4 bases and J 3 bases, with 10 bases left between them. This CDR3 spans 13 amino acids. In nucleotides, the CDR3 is TGTGCCAGCAGTTACCGGGACAACTACGAGCAGTACTTC. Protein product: CASSYRDNYEQYF.

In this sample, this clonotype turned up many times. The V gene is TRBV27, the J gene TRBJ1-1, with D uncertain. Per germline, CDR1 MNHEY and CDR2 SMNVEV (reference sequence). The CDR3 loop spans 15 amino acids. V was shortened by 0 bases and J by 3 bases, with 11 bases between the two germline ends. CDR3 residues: CASSLSRGAHTEAFF. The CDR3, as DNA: TGTGCCAGCAGTTTATCTCGGGGTGCCCACACTGAAGCTTTCTTT.

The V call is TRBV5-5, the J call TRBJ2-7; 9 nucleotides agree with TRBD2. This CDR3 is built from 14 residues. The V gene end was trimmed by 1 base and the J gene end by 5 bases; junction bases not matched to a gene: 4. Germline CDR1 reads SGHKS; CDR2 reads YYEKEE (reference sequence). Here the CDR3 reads CASSLFASGDEQYV. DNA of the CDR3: TGTGCCAGCAGCTTGTTCGCTAGCGGGGACGAGCAGTACGTC.